This is a list of T cell receptor beta chains from one sample in a study of cytomegalovirus exposure and HLA in healthy donors. The data were produced by immunoSEQ multiplex PCR, yet TCRdb's version contains in-frame clones alone and is incomplete. The table includes around 200,000 clones, under 85% detected once. Sequencing input: PBMCs. Source of these receptors: a male donor in good health and CMV-seronegative. Both conserved end residues are part of each CDR3. The D gene is left open where the match is weak. Only some rows state a clone size, as once, few, many or a class for expanded clones.

d_call | j_call | v_call | clone_size | cdr3_aa | cdr3_nt
TRBD1 | TRBJ1-5 | TRBV4-2 | once | CASSQEVGTGWNQPQHF | TGTGCCAGCAGCCAAGAGGTGGGGACAGGGTGGAATCAGCCCCAGCATTTT
TRBD1 | TRBJ2-7 | TRBV5-1 | once | CASSLAGTGVLREQYF | TGCGCCAGCAGCTTGGCCGGGACAGGGGTTTTGAGGGAGCAGTACTTC
TRBD1 | TRBJ1-1 | TRBV6-1 | NA | CASSGQGNTEAFF | TGTGCCAGCAGCGGACAGGGGAACACTGAAGCTTTCTTT
TRBD1 | TRBJ1-1 | TRBV6-5 | NA | CASKQGGTEAFF | TGTGCCAGCAAACAGGGGGGCACTGAAGCTTTCTTT
NA | TRBJ1-2 | TRBV25-1 | NA | CASSALFGGPYGYTF | TGTGCCAGCAGTGCTCTATTTGGTGGGCCCTATGGCTACACCTTC
NA | TRBJ1-4 | TRBV5-4 | NA | CASSLGGQRATNEKLFF | TGTGCCAGCAGCTTGGGAGGGCAGCGTGCAACTAATGAAAAACTGTTTTTT
NA | TRBJ1-5 | TRBV19 | NA | CASSIAKGSYQPQHF | TGTGCCAGTAGTATAGCCAAAGGGAGCTATCAGCCCCAGCATTTT
NA | TRBJ1-1 | TRBV4-2 | NA | CASSRAYGGDTEAFF | TGTGCCAGCAGCCGAGCTTACGGGGGGGACACTGAAGCTTTCTTT
TRBD1 | TRBJ2-2 | TRBV27 | few | CASSLGGGQGASGELFF | TGTGCCAGCAGTTTAGGGGGCGGGCAGGGGGCGTCCGGGGAGCTGTTTTTT
TRBD2 | TRBJ2-1 | TRBV6-5 | NA | CASRQGLAGVNEQFF | TGTGCCAGCAGACAAGGACTAGCGGGAGTGAATGAGCAGTTCTTC
NA | TRBJ1-5 | TRBV9 | NA | CASSAAGTVNQPQHF | TGTGCCAGCAGCGCAGCCGGGACTGTCAATCAGCCCCAGCATTTT
TRBD1 | TRBJ1-2 | TRBV30 | NA | CAWSRTGKGGYTF | TGTGCCTGGAGTCGGACAGGAAAGGGCGGCTACACCTTC
NA | TRBJ2-1 | TRBV18 | NA | CASSPRQADNEQFF | TGTGCCAGCTCACCCCGGCAGGCCGACAATGAGCAGTTCTTC
NA | TRBJ1-6 | TRBV19 | few | CASSTQGGSYNSPLHF | TGTGCCAGTAGTACCCAGGGAGGCTCCTATAATTCACCCCTCCACTTT
NA | TRBJ1-2 | TRBV27 | NA | CASGYGGANYGYTF | TGTGCCAGCGGCTACGGGGGAGCTAACTATGGCTACACCTTC
NA | TRBJ2-1 | TRBV7-2 | NA | CASSPDYSAYNEQFF | TGTGCCAGCAGCCCAGACTACTCTGCTTACAATGAGCAGTTCTTC
TRBD2 | TRBJ2-3 | TRBV30 | NA | CAWSGTSGGLTDTQYF | TGTGCCTGGAGTGGGACTAGCGGGGGGTTGACAGATACGCAGTATTTT
TRBD1 | TRBJ2-7 | TRBV11-2 | NA | CASSRQGGSYEQYF | TGTGCCAGCAGCAGACAGGGCGGGTCCTACGAGCAGTACTTC
TRBD2 | TRBJ2-7 | TRBV7-3 | NA | CASSLWGTSGNEQYF | TGTGCCAGCAGCTTATGGGGGACTAGCGGAAACGAGCAGTACTTC
NA | TRBJ1-2 | TRBV28 | NA | CASASGGTSNYGYTF | TGTGCCAGCGCCTCGGGCGGGACGAGCAACTATGGCTACACCTTC
NA | TRBJ2-7 | TRBV7-9 | once | CSSSLDPARRGQYF | TGTTCCAGCAGCTTAGACCCGGCTCGGCGGGGGCAGTACTTC
NA | TRBJ1-5 | TRBV6-6 | NA | CASTPMGDGGGQPQHF | TGTGCCAGCACTCCCATGGGAGACGGAGGAGGACAGCCCCAGCATTTT
NA | TRBJ1-5 | TRBV4-1 | NA | CASSQGERSNQPQHF | TGCGCCAGCAGCCAGGGAGAAAGGTCCAATCAGCCCCAGCATTTT
TRBD2 | TRBJ2-2 | TRBV11-2 | few | CASSLEVGGSAGELFF | TGTGCCAGCAGCTTAGAGGTCGGGGGGTCCGCCGGGGAGCTGTTTTTT
NA | TRBJ1-6 | TRBV11-2 | NA | CASSSRDSPLHF | TGTGCCAGCAGCTCACGGGATTCACCCCTCCACTTT
TRBD2 | TRBJ2-4 | TRBV28 | NA | CASSYSGNKNIQYF | TGTGCCAGCAGTTATAGCGGGAACAAAAACATTCAGTACTTC
TRBD1 | TRBJ1-1 | TRBV2 | NA | CASGGQTGMGTEAFF | TGTGCCAGCGGGGGACAGACAGGAATGGGCACTGAAGCTTTCTTT
TRBD2 | TRBJ2-1 | TRBV10-3 | NA | CAISVEASGSAGYNEQFF | TGTGCCATCAGTGTTGAGGCTAGCGGGAGCGCAGGGTACAATGAGCAGTTCTTC
NA | TRBJ2-2 | TRBV25-1 | NA | CASSDPRNTGELFF | TGTGCCAGCAGTGATCCCAGGAACACCGGGGAGCTGTTTTTT
NA | TRBJ1-1 | TRBV9 | NA | CASSVAGLNAEAFF | TGTGCCAGCAGCGTAGCTGGACTGAACGCTGAAGCTTTCTTT
NA | TRBJ1-2 | TRBV28 | NA | CASSLQDFNYGYTF | TGTGCCAGCAGCCTACAGGATTTTAACTATGGCTACACCTTC
NA | TRBJ1-2 | TRBV27 | NA | CASSLALSGGYGYTF | TGTGCCAGCAGCTTGGCCCTATCAGGTGGCTATGGCTACACCTTC
NA | TRBJ1-5 | TRBV30 | few | CAWGIRGNQPQHF | TGTGCCTGGGGCATCAGGGGCAATCAGCCCCAGCATTTT
TRBD1 | TRBJ1-5 | TRBV15 | NA | CATSTTDRAGQPQHF | TGTGCCACCAGCACCACAGACAGGGCGGGTCAGCCCCAGCATTTT
TRBD1 | TRBJ1-5 | TRBV6-5 | NA | CASSYSGQGPNQPQHF | TGTGCCAGCAGTTACTCAGGACAGGGACCCAATCAGCCCCAGCATTTT
NA | TRBJ1-5 | TRBV4-1 | NA | CASSQERDFNQPQHF | TGCGCCAGCAGCCAAGAGCGGGACTTTAATCAGCCCCAGCATTTT
NA | TRBJ1-4 | TRBV7-9 | NA | CASSGGAGSNEKLFF | TGTGCCAGCAGCGGAGGGGCAGGGTCTAATGAAAAACTGTTTTTT
NA | TRBJ2-2 | TRBV7-9 | few | CASSLNADTGELFF | TGTGCCAGCAGCTTAAATGCGGACACCGGGGAGCTGTTTTTT
NA | TRBJ2-7 | TRBV18 | NA | CASSPEGLSYAYEQYF | TGTGCCAGCTCACCGGAGGGACTCTCCTACGCCTACGAGCAGTACTTC
TRBD1 | TRBJ1-1 | TRBV2 | NA | CAIQGQGARFDTEAFF | TGTGCCATACAGGGACAGGGGGCAAGGTTTGACACTGAAGCTTTCTTT
NA | TRBJ2-7 | TRBV6-5 | NA | CASSYAGALDEQYF | TGTGCCAGCAGTTACGCGGGGGCTTTAGACGAGCAGTACTTC
TRBD2 | TRBJ2-3 | TRBV6-5 | NA | CASSYGREESDTQYF | TGTGCCAGCAGTTATGGCCGGGAGGAATCAGATACGCAGTATTTT
NA | TRBJ2-7 | TRBV10-2 | NA | CASSDPGDYEQYF | TGCGCCAGCAGTGACCCCGGGGACTACGAGCAGTACTTC
TRBD2 | TRBJ2-1 | TRBV7-8 | NA | CASSLAAQREGHEQFF | TGTGCCAGCAGCTTAGCGGCCCAGCGGGAGGGCCATGAGCAGTTCTTC
TRBD1 | TRBJ2-7 | TRBV25-1 | NA | CASRPTGTYEQYF | TGTGCCAGCAGACCGACAGGGACCTACGAGCAGTACTTC
TRBD1 | TRBJ2-2 | TRBV25-1 | NA | CASSDVLQGVGELFF | TGTGCCAGCAGTGATGTACTCCAGGGGGTCGGGGAGCTGTTTTTT
TRBD2 | TRBJ2-1 | TRBV6-6 | few | CASRTGTSPLGEQFF | TGTGCCAGCAGAACCGGGACTAGCCCTCTCGGTGAGCAGTTCTTC
TRBD1 | TRBJ2-2 | TRBV7-6 | once | CASSPRQGANTGELFF | TGTGCCAGCAGCCCGAGACAGGGTGCGAACACCGGGGAGCTGTTTTTT
NA | TRBJ2-1 | TRBV6-4 | few | CASSDHPTGNEQFF | TGTGCCAGCAGTGACCACCCCACGGGTAATGAGCAGTTCTTC
NA | TRBJ1-3 | TRBV5-1 | few | CASGDPQGSGNTIYF | TGCGCCAGTGGGGATCCACAGGGCTCTGGAAACACCATATATTTT
TRBD2 | TRBJ2-4 | TRBV9 | NA | CASSAGTSGSRYRYF | TGTGCCAGCAGCGCCGGGACTAGCGGGAGTAGGTATCGGTACTTC
NA | TRBJ2-6 | TRBV7-9 | NA | CSSSLGRDSILVANVLTF | TGTTCCAGCAGCTTAGGACGGGATTCGATTTTAGTGGCCAACGTCCTGACTTTC
NA | TRBJ2-2 | TRBV7-3 | NA | CASSLGGGPNTGELFF | TGTGCCAGCAGCTTAGGGGGGGGGCCGAACACCGGGGAGCTGTTTTTT
TRBD2 | TRBJ2-6 | TRBV14 | NA | CASSQGEVRLAGDAGANVLTF | TGTGCCAGCAGCCAAGGTGAAGTTAGACTAGCGGGAGACGCTGGGGCCAACGTCCTGACTTTC
NA | TRBJ2-6 | TRBV12-5 | NA | CASGLARQVSLLSGANVLTF | TGTGCTAGTGGTTTGGCTAGACAGGTATCTCTCCTCTCCGGGGCCAACGTCCTGACTTTC
NA | TRBJ2-3 | TRBV9 | NA | CASSVAADTQYF | TGTGCCAGCAGCGTAGCGGCAGATACGCAGTATTTT
NA | TRBJ1-2 | TRBV30 | NA | CAWIGRGGDGYTF | TGTGCCTGGATTGGTAGGGGAGGAGATGGCTACACCTTC